This T cell receptor beta chain comes out of a study of Graves' ophthalmopathy and Graves' hyperthyroidism. Findings and limits, study-wide: Ophthalmopathy and stable hyperthyroidism were discriminated by a 13-signature model, with about 90% sensitivity and approximately 77% specificity.

Amplification of the TCR beta CDR3 regions used RNA transcripts (as template). First-round RT-PCR employed HTBI primers, with a second-round multiplex PCR after it. TCRdb called the multiplex PCR reads again in MiXCR, with one record for every CDR3 protein. The sample yields 900,000 to 1,200,000 distinct CDR3 sequences, roughly two fifths seen once. In this sample, this clonotype turned up many times. Its target is not known. A much bigger clone sits one base away, suggesting this may be a read error. CDR3 length equals 13 residues. The germline CDR1 and CDR2 sequences are SGHTA and FQGNSA. Trimming pared 2 bases from V and 1 base from J, leaving 5 bases between. In this cohort, patients with other autoimmune diseases, uncontrolled infections, pregnancy or lactation were excluded. Diagnoses were established from clinical symptoms, serum thyroxine, TRAb, thyroid ultrasound and orbital computed tomography.

The rearrangement links TRBV7-2 to TRBJ1-1; D unresolved. Sequencing used peripheral blood or thyroid tissue (not recorded which). The clonotype originates from an adult man with Graves' hyperthyroidism. The CDR3 bases are TGTGCCAGCAGCTTAAGGAAGAACACTGAAGCTTTCTTT. Protein sequence: CASSLRKNTEAFF.